This entry describes one T cell receptor (beta chain). This clonotype was picked up many times. Its recognized antigen is unknown. The record has no base qualities; no much larger clone is one base away. V gives up 3 bases and J gives up 3 bases, and the segment between their germline ends measures 11 bases. Measured from the cysteine to the phenylalanine, the CDR3 is 13 residues long. The read is trimmed to its CDR3 DNA, 39 bases read in frame from base 1. The germline V gene (reference sequence) supplies CDR1 DFQATT and CDR2 SNEGSKA. This specimen belongs to a study of early T cells in non-severe SARS-CoV-2 infection (dated by TCRdb to the early 2020s). About the full investigation: Bulk RNA from unsorted whole blood was used for TCR sequencing, so alpha and beta chains could not be paired.

The method behind the library was 5' RACE. The data were produced on a NextSeq 500. The TCR library protocol attached unique molecular identifiers to individual cDNA molecules to correct for sequencing error and PCR bias. Sequencing covered both TCR alpha and beta chains, and within each sample the abundances of alpha and beta sequences were tightly co-correlated. Turning to the authors' computational methods: V gene, J gene and CDR3 annotation of TCR sequences was performed with Decombinator V4. Expanded TCRs were defined as changing significantly between any two time points under a Poisson model with p below 0.0001. TCR abundances were normalised to the total number of TCRs sequenced per sample and expressed as counts per million. MAIT TCRs were defined by TRAV1-2 paired with TRAJ12, TRAJ20 or TRAJ33, and iNKT TCRs by TRAV10 paired with TRAJ18. VDJdb, accessed on 1 November 2021, was searched for TCRs annotated for CMV, EBV and SARS-CoV-2, and TCRs annotated for more than one antigen were excluded. TCRdb's own reprocessing of the public reads used fastp at Q25 and MiXCR and kept productive beta chains. Identical CDR3 proteins give one entry, which carries the most common genes and DNA. None of the V and J calls come from the authors' own analysis; TCRdb made them. This sample has 50,000 to 60,000 distinct CDR3 sequences in its table, and about 6.4% of those were observed once. 5.5% to 7.5% of the sample is in the top ten clones.

Overall study results and their limits: VDJdb matching was skewed toward anti-spike CD8 responses and likely underestimated virus-specific expansions by missing private and CD4 specificities.

The study was a case-control design nested within a healthcare worker cohort in London, UK, with weekly nasopharyngeal swab PCR tests and blood sampling. Healthcare workers were enrolled in the week of the UK lockdown, from 23 to 31 March 2020, and were followed every week for up to roughly 16 weeks. The clonotype comes from an adult who was a healthcare worker with PCR-confirmed SARS-CoV-2 infection or an uninfected control (not recorded which). The source was whole blood, collected at baseline. The chain employs TRBV20-1 and TRBJ1-1, with the D gene not clear enough to name. The CDR3 sequence is CSASEDAYTEAFF. The sequence in DNA is TGCAGTGCTAGTGAGGACGCTTACACTGAAGCTTTCTTT.